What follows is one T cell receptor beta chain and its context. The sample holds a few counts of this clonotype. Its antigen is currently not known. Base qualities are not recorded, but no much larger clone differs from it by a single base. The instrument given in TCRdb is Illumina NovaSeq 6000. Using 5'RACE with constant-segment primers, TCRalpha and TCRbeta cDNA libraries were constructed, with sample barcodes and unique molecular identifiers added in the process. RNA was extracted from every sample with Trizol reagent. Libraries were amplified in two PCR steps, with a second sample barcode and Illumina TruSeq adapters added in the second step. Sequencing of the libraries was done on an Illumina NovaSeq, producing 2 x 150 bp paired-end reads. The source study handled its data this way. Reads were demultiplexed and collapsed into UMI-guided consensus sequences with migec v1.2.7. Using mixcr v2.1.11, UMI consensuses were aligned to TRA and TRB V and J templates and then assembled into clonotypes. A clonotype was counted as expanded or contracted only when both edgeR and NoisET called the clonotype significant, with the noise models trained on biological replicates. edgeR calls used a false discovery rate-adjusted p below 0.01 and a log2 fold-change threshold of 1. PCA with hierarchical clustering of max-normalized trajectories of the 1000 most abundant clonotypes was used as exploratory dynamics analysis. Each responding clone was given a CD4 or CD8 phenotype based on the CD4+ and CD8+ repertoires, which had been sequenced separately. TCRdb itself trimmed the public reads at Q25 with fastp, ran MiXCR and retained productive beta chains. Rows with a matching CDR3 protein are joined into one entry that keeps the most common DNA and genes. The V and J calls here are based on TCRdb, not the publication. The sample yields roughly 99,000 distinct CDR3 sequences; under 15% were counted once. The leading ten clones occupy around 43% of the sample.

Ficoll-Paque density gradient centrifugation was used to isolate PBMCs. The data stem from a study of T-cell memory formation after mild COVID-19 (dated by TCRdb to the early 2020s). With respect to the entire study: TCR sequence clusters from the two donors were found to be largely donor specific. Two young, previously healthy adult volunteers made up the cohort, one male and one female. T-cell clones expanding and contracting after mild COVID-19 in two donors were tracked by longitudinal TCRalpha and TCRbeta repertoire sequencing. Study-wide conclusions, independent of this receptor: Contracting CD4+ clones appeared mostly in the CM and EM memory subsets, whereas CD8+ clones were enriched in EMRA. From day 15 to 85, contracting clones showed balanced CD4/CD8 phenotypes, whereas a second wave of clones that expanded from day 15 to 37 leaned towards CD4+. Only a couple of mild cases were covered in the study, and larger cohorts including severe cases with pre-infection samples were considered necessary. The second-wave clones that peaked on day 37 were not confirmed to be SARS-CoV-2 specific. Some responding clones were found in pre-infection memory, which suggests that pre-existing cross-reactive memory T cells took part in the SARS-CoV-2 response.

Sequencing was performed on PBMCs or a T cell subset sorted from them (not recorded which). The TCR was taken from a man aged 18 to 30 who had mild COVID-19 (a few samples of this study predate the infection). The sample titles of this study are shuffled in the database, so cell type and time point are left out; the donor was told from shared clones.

CDR3 reads: CATDGDTQYF. The DNA sequence is TGTGCCACCGACGGAGATACGCAGTATTTT. Recombination connected TRBV7-9 to TRBJ2-3, with the identity of the D gene unclear. The CDR3, cysteine through phenylalanine, is 10 amino acids long. Only the CDR3 region is kept as DNA, spanning 30 bases read in frame from base 1. Trimming takes 10 bases from V and 5 bases from J, and the germline ends sit 7 bases apart. The germline V gene (reference sequence) supplies CDR1 SEHNR and CDR2 FQNEAQ.